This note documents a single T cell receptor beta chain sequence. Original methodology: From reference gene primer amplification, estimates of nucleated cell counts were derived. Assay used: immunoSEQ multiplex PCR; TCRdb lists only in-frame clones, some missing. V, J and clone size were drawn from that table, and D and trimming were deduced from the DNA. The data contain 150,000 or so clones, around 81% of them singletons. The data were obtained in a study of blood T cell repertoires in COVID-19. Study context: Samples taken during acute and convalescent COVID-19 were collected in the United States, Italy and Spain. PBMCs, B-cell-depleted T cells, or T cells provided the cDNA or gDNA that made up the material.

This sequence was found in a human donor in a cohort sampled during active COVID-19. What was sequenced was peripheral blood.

CDR3 loop: CASSRRLAGAYNEQFF. The CDR3 DNA is TGTGCCAGCAGCCGAAGACTAGCGGGGGCCTACAATGAGCAGTTCTTC. The V call is TRBV7-8, the J call TRBJ2-1, with TRBD2 identical over 12 bases. In germline, CDR1 is SGHVS, CDR2 FQNEAQ. This CDR3 contains 16 residues. V was pared by 5 bases and J by 2 bases, with 4 bases of the junction left unmatched.